One and the same sample provided the 17 T cell receptor beta chains below, sequenced in a study of neurological immune-mediated disorders. TCRdb re-derived calls from the 5' RACE reads in MiXCR, one entry per CDR3 protein. The table records roughly 66,000 distinct CDR3 sequences, roughly 4.4% of them present only once. The source material was PBMCs. The receptors derive from a woman in her 70s with multiple sclerosis.

This rearrangement joins TRBV5-1 to TRBJ1-2; 10 nucleotides agree with TRBD1. This CDR3 has 17 amino acids. Germline loops: CDR1 SGHRS, CDR2 YFSETQ. The ends lost 2 bases at V and 3 bases at J; junction bases unmatched: 10. This chain's CDR3 is CASSFGPTGTGDYGYTF. The CDR3 DNA sequence: TGCGCCAGCAGCTTTGGGCCCACCGGGACAGGGGACTATGGCTACACCTTC.

In this sample, this clonotype turned up many times. The chain employs TRBV10-3 and TRBJ2-3; D gene unclear. Germline-derived CDR1 and CDR2 are ENHRY and SYGVKD. This CDR3 comprises 13 residues. V lost 0 bases and J lost 6, with 7 bases in between. The CDR3 DNA reads as TGTGCCATCAGTGAGTCGGGTGAGGATACGCAGTATTTT. Translating gives CAISESGEDTQYF.

The table lists this clonotype with many counts. The rearrangement uses TRBV7-2 and TRBJ1-5; 9 bases line up with TRBD1. In germline, CDR1 is SGHTA, CDR2 FQGNSA. The CDR3 has 15 amino acids. The trim removed 0 bases at V and 5 bases at J, leaving 2 bases unmatched. CDR3 DNA: TGTGCCAGCAGCTTAGCGGGGACAGGGCATCAGCCCCAGCATTTT. Encoded protein: CASSLAGTGHQPQHF.

This clonotype was counted ten times or more. The rearrangement joins TRBV7-2 to TRBJ2-1, with TRBD1 as a possible D gene (6 bases). V lost 5 bases to trimming and J lost 7 bases, with 21 bases between them. Germline CDR1 and CDR2: SGHTA and FQGNSA. The CDR3 has 16 residues. The CDR3 reads CASSPQGQLTTNEQFF. CDR3 nucleotides: TGTGCCAGCAGCCCTCAGGGACAACTCACGACTAATGAGCAGTTCTTC.

This clonotype was seen many times. The rearrangement joins TRBV19 to TRBJ1-2; tentative D call: TRBD1 (5 bases). CDR3 length: 13 amino acids. CDR1 is LNHDA, CDR2 SQIVND, per germline (reference sequence). V lost 7 bases and J lost 8, with 17 bases in between. DNA of the CDR3: TGTGCCAGTACCACAACAGGACTTGACGGCTACACCTTC. Its protein is CASTTTGLDGYTF.

This clonotype was seen ten or more times. This rearrangement joins TRBV24-1 to TRBJ2-3; 11 nucleotides match TRBD2. Germline-derived CDR1 and CDR2 are KGHDR and SFDVKD. CDR3 size: 17 residues. Losses at the gene ends were 3 bases for V and 5 bases for J; bases not matched to a gene: 9. The CDR3 here is CATSDVTSGSSGDTQYF. The CDR3 coding sequence is TGTGCCACCAGTGATGTTACTAGCGGGAGTTCGGGAGATACGCAGTATTTT.

This clonotype was seen a few times. This rearrangement joins TRBV30 to TRBJ1-1; tentative D call: TRBD1 (5 bases). Germline loops: CDR1 GTSNPN, CDR2 SVGIG (reference sequence). This CDR3 comprises 13 residues. The ends were cut back, 1 base at V and 5 bases at J, with 11 bases in the middle. CDR3 bases: TGTGCCTGGAGTGCCGACAGAGAGACTGAAGCTTTCTTT. This sequence encodes CAWSADRETEAFF.

The table lists this clonotype with many counts. The rearrangement uses TRBV15 and TRBJ1-1, with a weak D call TRBD1 (5 bases). V was cut by 6 bases and J by 1 base, with 18 bases left in between. The germline CDR1 and CDR2 sequences are LNHNV and YYDKDF (reference sequence). The CDR3 has 16 amino acids. The CDR3 DNA reads as TGTGCCACCAGAATCGGGGGGTTTGGTTGGAACACTGAAGCTTTCTTT. Amino acid sequence: CATRIGGFGWNTEAFF.

CDR3 nucleotides: TGTGCCAGCAGCCAGGTGGACAGGGTTGTCTACAATGAGCAGTTCTTC. It yields the protein CASSQVDRVVYNEQFF. The chain combines TRBV3-1 with TRBJ2-1; 8 bases agree with TRBD1. Germline CDR1 reads LGHDT; CDR2 reads YNNKEL (reference sequence). V trimming: 3 bases; J trimming: 3 bases; junction bases outside the gene matches: 7. The CDR3 extends over 16 amino acids.

This clonotype occurred many times. The V gene is TRBV12-3 or TRBV12-4, the J gene TRBJ2-1; 12 nucleotides align to TRBD2. J was trimmed by 3 bases and V by 5 bases; bases with no gene match: 5. The CDR3 consists of 16 residues. The CDR3 coding sequence is TGTGCCAGCAGTACCCGGACTAGCGGGAACTACAATGAGCAGTTCTTC. Residues: CASSTRTSGNYNEQFF.

The chain recombines TRBV12-3 or TRBV12-4 with TRBJ2-7, with TRBD2 matching 8 bases. The CDR3 runs 15 residues. V shed 6 bases, J shed 1 base, and the junction held 8 bases outside the gene matches. The DNA of the CDR3 is TGTGCCAGCAGACTTCTCGGGACTAGGTCCTACGAGCAGTACTTC. This translates into CASRLLGTRSYEQYF.

This clonotype was found many times. This chain joins TRBV7-8 and TRBJ2-3; the match to TRBD1 covers 8 bases. Germline-derived CDR1 and CDR2 are SGHVS and FQNEAQ. This CDR3 region has 14 residues. V lost 2 bases to trimming and J lost 2 bases; unmatched junction nucleotides: 0. CDR3 in amino acids: CASSLQGATDTQYF. For the CDR3, the DNA is TGTGCCAGCAGCTTACAGGGGGCCACAGATACGCAGTATTTT.

J is TRBJ2-1 and V is TRBV6-2 or TRBV6-3, with no clear D. Between the trimmed V and J ends, which lost 6 bases and 4 bases, there was a span of 10 bases. The length of the CDR3 is 13 residues. Looked up from germline, CDR1 is MNHEY and CDR2 is SVGEGT. The CDR3 loop reads CASRVTRYNEQFF. CDR3 DNA sequence: TGTGCCAGCAGGGTAACCCGATACAATGAGCAGTTCTTC.

As DNA, the CDR3 is TGTGCCATCAGTGAGGGCGGCACCTACGAGCAGTACTTC. This encodes CAISEGGTYEQYF. The V gene is TRBV10-3, the J gene TRBJ2-7; no reliable D call. The germline V gene encodes CDR1 ENHRY and CDR2 SYGVKD. The CDR3 runs 13 residues. With 2 bases removed from V and 2 bases from J, the gap between germline ends came to 7 bases.

In this sample, this clonotype turned up a few times. The chain is built from TRBV5-1 and TRBJ1-2; D possibly corresponds to TRBD1 (6 bases). The germline CDR1 and CDR2 sequences are SGHRS and YFSETQ. This CDR3 is 16 amino acids long. V was trimmed by 2 bases and J by 1 base, leaving 15 bases between them. The CDR3 DNA follows: TGCGCCAGCAGCTTATTGCCTTCGGACAGTAACTATGGCTACACCTTC. Translated, it gives CASSLLPSDSNYGYTF.

This clonotype was counted at least ten times. The chain uses TRBV3-1 and TRBJ2-5; TRBD1 is a possible D gene (7 bases). Germline values: CDR1 LGHDT, CDR2 YNNKEL (reference sequence). V shed 4 bases and J shed 5 bases, with 14 bases lying between them. The CDR3 has 14 amino acids. In nucleotides, the CDR3 is TGTGCCAGCAGCCCAGGGGGAGGCCACGAGACCCAGTACTTC. Its protein product is CASSPGGGHETQYF.

This clonotype was picked up many times. The chain joins TRBV5-6 to TRBJ2-2; D gene uncertain. V was cut by 0 bases and J by 6 bases, with 9 bases left in between. Germline CDR1 and CDR2: SGHDT and YYEEEE. The CDR3 contains 14 residues. The CDR3 region has the DNA TGTGCCAGCAGCTTGGTTCAGGTCCCCGGGGAGCTGTTTTTT. Encoded protein: CASSLVQVPGELFF.